The 25 T cell receptor beta chains presented below share a single source sample, sequenced in a study of T cell responses to AZD1222 COVID-19 vaccine. Measured with immunoSEQ multiplex PCR; TCRdb has only the in-frame clones, and not every one. There are roughly 66,000 clones in the sample; 75% to 85% occur only once, and more than 5% lies in the top ten. Here the sequenced sample was peripheral blood, taken on day 0 of AZD1222 vaccination. These receptors all come from an adult in good health.

This sequence joins TRBV6-5 and TRBJ1-1; 9 positions agree with TRBD1. From germline, CDR1 is MNHEY and CDR2 SVGAGI. Trimming took 5 bases from V and 10 from J; bases not matched to a gene: 2. The CDR3 runs 11 residues. The CDR3 DNA reads as TGTGCCAGCAGTCGACAGGGGGTAGCTTTCTTT. It yields the protein CASSRQGVAFF.

V is TRBV28 and J is TRBJ1-4, with 10 bases that match TRBD1. V shed 6 bases and J 7 bases; nucleotides not matched to a gene: 11. Germline assignment: CDR1 MDHEN and CDR2 SYDVKM. This CDR3 is built from 16 residues. The CDR3: CASRFTRTGGGEKLFF. For the CDR3, the DNA is TGTGCCAGCAGGTTTACCCGGACAGGGGGAGGTGAAAAACTGTTTTTT. The whole variable domain, filled in from reference TRBV28 and TRBJ1-4, reads DVKVTQSSRYLVKRTGEKVFLECVQDMDHENMFWYRQDPGLGLRLIYFSYDVKMKEKGDIPEGYSVSREKKERFSLILESASTNQTSMYLCASRFTRTGGGEKLFFGSGTQLSVL.

The chain is built from TRBV11-2 and TRBJ1-2; 7 positions agree with TRBD1. CDR1 SGHAT and CDR2 FQNNGV come from the germline V gene. There are 16 residues in the CDR3. V gave up 1 base and J gave up 4 bases; unmatched junction bases: 9. Written as DNA, the CDR3 is TGTGCCAGCAGCTTAGCGGCGGGGGACAGTTTCTATGGCTACACCTTC. Translating it yields CASSLAAGDSFYGYTF.

This chain connects TRBV6-5 to TRBJ1-1, with D perhaps TRBD1 (6 bases). Germline values: CDR1 MNHEY, CDR2 SVGAGI. The CDR3 consists of 16 residues. With 2 bases removed from V and 3 bases from J, the gap between germline ends came to 16 bases. CDR3 sequence (DNA): TGTGCCAGCAGTTACCACGGGACGGGGGCGGACACTGAAGCTTTCTTT. Its protein product is CASSYHGTGADTEAFF.

The CDR3 sequence is CASSIGVSTDTQYF. DNA for the CDR3: TGCGCCAGCAGCATAGGGGTCAGCACAGATACGCAGTATTTT. The chain employs TRBV4-1 and TRBJ2-3; TRBD1 is a possible D gene (5 bases). CDR3 length equals 14 residues. Trimming took off 5 bases at V and 0 bases at J, with 9 bases between the two ends. Germline V gives CDR1 MGHRA, CDR2 YSYEKL.

The chain links TRBV5-1 to TRBJ2-2; 12 nucleotides match TRBD1. The V segment lost 4 bases and the J segment 8 bases; nucleotides outside the gene matches: 9. From germline, CDR1 is SGHRS and CDR2 YFSETQ. The CDR3 length is 16 residues. CDR3 in amino acids: CASSTPRDRGLGELFF. The DNA for the CDR3 is TGCGCCAGCAGCACCCCCCGGGACAGGGGGCTGGGGGAGCTGTTTTTT.

This chain connects TRBV15 to TRBJ1-5; tentatively, D is TRBD1 (5 bases). Trimming shortened V by 8 bases and J by 5 bases, and 10 bases separated the two germline ends. CDR3 length: 12 amino acids. Looked up from germline, CDR1 is LNHNV and CDR2 is YYDKDF (reference sequence). Here the CDR3 reads CATSDTYQPQHF. The CDR3 region has the DNA TGTGCCACCTCGGACACCTATCAGCCCCAGCATTTT.

This chain uses TRBV9 with TRBJ2-1; 16 bases agree with TRBD2. The CDR3 extends over 17 amino acids. V lost 3 bases, J lost 4 bases, and 4 bases stayed unmatched. CDR1 and CDR2 from the germline V gene are SGDLS and YYNGEE. CDR3 bases: TGTGCCAGCAGCGCGCCGGGACTAGCGGGGGGGTACAATGAGCAGTTCTTC. Amino acids: CASSAPGLAGGYNEQFF. Full variable domain (missing parts from reference TRBV9 and TRBJ2-1): DSGVTQTPKHLITATGQRVTLRCSPRSGDLSVYWYQQSLDQGLQFLIQYYNGEERAKGNILERFSAQQFPDLHSELNLSSLELGDSALYFCASSAPGLAGGYNEQFFGPGTRLTVL.

This chain joins TRBV28 and TRBJ2-5; D not certain. V lost 3 bases and J lost 7, with 9 bases in between. CDR1 is MDHEN and CDR2 is SYDVKM in the germline V gene. The CDR3 totals 12 residues. The chain's CDR3 is CASSFGLGTQYF. As DNA, the CDR3 is TGTGCCAGCAGTTTCGGGCTTGGGACCCAGTACTTC.

V and J are TRBV19 and TRBJ1-4, with TRBD1 matching over 9 bases. The CDR3 consists of 15 residues. Germline V lookup: CDR1 LNHDA, CDR2 SQIVND (reference sequence). J was trimmed by 8 bases and V by 4 bases; bases with no gene match: 8. The DNA for the CDR3 is TGTGCCAGTAGTACCCCGACAGGGGGTAGAGAAAAACTGTTTTTT. Its protein product is CASSTPTGGREKLFF.

Only a few counts were recorded for this clone. The chain carries TRBV15 and TRBJ1-1, with 7 bases lining up with TRBD1. Germline V gene sequence: CDR1 LNHNV, CDR2 YYDKDF (reference sequence). J gave up 5 bases and V 1 base, and 4 bases lay outside the gene matches. The CDR3 loop spans 14 amino acids. Here the CDR3 DNA reads TGTGCCACCAGCAGAGGGAACAGGGGTACTGAAGCTTTCTTT. This sequence encodes CATSRGNRGTEAFF. The variable domain in full, completed from reference TRBV15 and TRBJ1-1, reads DAMVIQNPRYQVTQFGKPVTLSCSQTLNHNVMYWYQQKSSQAPKLLFHYYDKDFNNEADTPDNFQSRRPNTSFCFLDIRSPGLGDTAMYLCATSRGNRGTEAFFGQGTRLTVV.

CDR3 sequence: CASTRTGAENYEQYF. CDR3 nucleotides: TGTGCCAGCACCCGGACAGGGGCCGAGAACTACGAGCAGTACTTC. The chain carries TRBV28 and TRBJ2-7; 9 bases are a match to TRBD1. Trimming removed 7 bases from V and 3 bases from J; junction bases left unmatched: 10. CDR3 length: 15 residues. CDR1 and CDR2 (germline): MDHEN, SYDVKM.

The rearrangement links TRBV19 to TRBJ1-1; no clear D gene. The V end was cut by 2 bases, the J end by 5 bases, with 12 bases between. Germline V gene lookup returns CDR1 LNHDA and CDR2 SQIVND (reference sequence). The CDR3 length is 14 residues. CDR3 bases: TGTGCCAGTAGTATACTGGGAGAATGGACTGAAGCTTTCTTT. Translating gives CASSILGEWTEAFF.

This rearrangement joins TRBV5-1 to TRBJ1-2, with D perhaps TRBD1 (5 bases). Trimming left V 1 base short and J 3 bases short, with 19 bases between. CDR1 and CDR2 (germline): SGHRS, YFSETQ. The CDR3 loop spans 17 amino acids. The CDR3 nucleotides are TGCGCCAGCAGCTTGAGTTTTGTGGTCAGGGACCACTATGGCTACACCTTC. This sequence encodes CASSLSFVVRDHYGYTF.

CDR3 DNA: TGTGCCAGCAGCGTAGGGGGGTACGATACGCAGTATTTT. Amino acids: CASSVGGYDTQYF. The gene calls are TRBV9 and TRBJ2-3; the D gene could be TRBD1 or TRBD2 (5 bases each). Trimming removed 0 bases from V and 6 bases from J, with 8 bases in between. Germline CDR1 and CDR2: SGDLS and YYNGEE. This CDR3 is 13 amino acids long.

The J gene is TRBJ2-1, the V gene TRBV7-6; 11 bases line up with TRBD2. CDR1 is SGHVS and CDR2 is FNYEAQ in the germline V gene. The junction had 0 bases not matched to a gene; V was cut back by 4 bases and J by 7 bases. The CDR3 consists of 13 residues. In DNA form, the CDR3 reads TGTGCCAGCAGCTCTAGCGGGAGGAATGAGCAGTTCTTC. Translation gives CASSSSGRNEQFF.

The rearrangement joins TRBV5-4 to TRBJ1-4, with 8 bases identical to TRBD1. Trimming cost V 4 bases and J 4 bases; bases outside gene matches: 6. The CDR3 has 15 amino acids. Germline values: CDR1 SGHNT, CDR2 YYREEE (reference sequence). The CDR3 sequence: CASSPGQGINEKLFF. CDR3 sequence (DNA): TGTGCCAGCAGCCCTGGACAGGGAATTAATGAAAAACTGTTTTTT.

The genes are TRBV4-1 and TRBJ2-7; 8 bases are shared with TRBD1. Germline V gene data show CDR1 as MGHRA and CDR2 as YSYEKL. The CDR3 is 15 amino acids. Trimming removed 1 base from V and 6 bases from J; junction bases left unmatched: 8. The chain's CDR3 is CASSQARDRGGEQYF. The CDR3 nucleotides are TGCGCCAGCAGCCAAGCCAGAGACAGGGGAGGCGAGCAGTACTTC.

This clone was detected only a few times. The V gene is TRBV7-8, the J gene TRBJ1-2, with 7 bases matching TRBD1. CDR1 and CDR2 from the germline V gene are SGHVS and FQNEAQ. The CDR3 consists of 15 residues. The junction had 4 bases not matched to a gene; V was cut back by 0 bases and J by 3 bases. For the CDR3, the DNA is TGTGCCAGCAGCTTAGCAGGGGGCGGGGACTATGGCTACACCTTC. Translated, it gives CASSLAGGGDYGYTF.

In this sample, this clone turned up once. At the DNA level, this CDR3 is encoded by other sequences in the same sample as well. J is TRBJ2-5 and V is TRBV5-6, with TRBD1 as a possible D gene (5 bases). This CDR3 comprises 13 residues. Trimming left V 1 base short and J 2 bases short, with 6 bases between. Germline V gene sequence: CDR1 SGHDT, CDR2 YYEEEE. CDR3 in amino acids: CASSLRGQETQYF. Written as DNA, the CDR3 is TGTGCCAGCAGCTTGAGGGGACAAGAGACCCAGTACTTC.

The rearrangement joins TRBV6-1 to TRBJ1-2; TRBD1 is a possible D gene (6 bases). V was cut by 3 bases and J by 6 bases, with 14 bases left in between. Germline lookup yields CDR1 MNHNS and CDR2 SASEGT. The CDR3 extends over 14 amino acids. CDR3 in DNA: TGTGCCAGCAGTGATTGGGGGGCTAAGGATGGCTACACCTTC. It translates to CASSDWGAKDGYTF.

This clone was seen more than once but under ten times. The rearrangement links TRBV5-1 to TRBJ1-6, with 7 bases matching TRBD1. Germline CDR1 SGHRS, CDR2 YFSETQ. The CDR3 length is 13 residues. J lost 8 bases, V lost 7 bases, and 6 bases had no gene match. DNA of the CDR3: TGCGCCAGCCACGAAACAGGGGATTCACCCCTCCACTTT. Its protein is CASHETGDSPLHF.

This clone was detected once. The chain joins TRBV7-2 to TRBJ1-1; 8 positions agree with TRBD1. V trimming: 0 bases; J trimming: 0 bases; junction bases outside the gene matches: 3. The CDR3 length is 16 residues. The germline V gene has CDR1 SGHTA and CDR2 FQGNSA. This chain's CDR3 is CASSLAPTGVNTEAFF. The DNA of the CDR3 is TGTGCCAGCAGCTTAGCCCCGACAGGGGTGAACACTGAAGCTTTCTTT.

This clone has only one observation. The chain joins TRBV5-1 to TRBJ2-5, with 12 bases identical to TRBD2. From germline, CDR1 is SGHRS and CDR2 YFSETQ. The CDR3 covers 17 residues. J gave up 5 bases and V 4 bases, and 12 bases lay outside the gene matches. This chain's CDR3 is CASSGQSSGGAGETQYF. CDR3 nucleotides: TGCGCCAGCAGCGGTCAATCTAGCGGGGGGGCCGGGGAGACCCAGTACTTC.

This clone was picked up one time. This chain uses TRBV5-1 with TRBJ1-6, with D unclear. V lost 0 bases and J 7 bases, leaving 5 bases between the germline ends. Germline values: CDR1 SGHRS, CDR2 YFSETQ. The CDR3 sequence is 13 residues long. CDR3: CASSLELNSPLHF. The DNA for the CDR3 is TGCGCCAGCAGCTTGGAGCTCAATTCACCCCTCCACTTT. Full variable domain (rest looked up from reference TRBV5-1 and TRBJ1-6): KAGVTQTPRYLIKTRGQQVTLSCSPISGHRSVSWYQQTPGQGLQFLFEYFSETQRNKGNFPGRFSGRQFSNSRSEMNVSTLELGDSALYLCASSLELNSPLHFGNGTRLTVT.